The source of this TCR beta chain is a study of blood T cell repertoires in COVID-19. Study-wide context: Some COVID-19 samples were acute and others convalescent; all came from the United States, Italy and Spain. From T cells, B-cell-depleted T cells, or PBMCs came the material, which was cDNA or gDNA.

Original methodology: Reference gene primer amplification gave estimated nucleated cell counts. TCRdb's copy holds only in-frame clones and misses some; the assay was immunoSEQ multiplex PCR. V and J calls and clone size are copied from that table; D and trimming were computed from the DNA. The table includes fewer than 600,000 clones, 80% to 90% detected once. The CDR3 is 13 amino acids. Germline CDR1 and CDR2: MGHDK and SYGVNS. Germline trimming cut 7 bases from V and 5 bases from J; bases unmatched to any gene: 7. Sequencing was done on a sample of peripheral blood. The chain recombines TRBV25-1 with TRBJ2-5; 7 nucleotides match TRBD1. The sequence derives from a young man with COVID-19, enrolled during active disease. CDR3 sequence (DNA): TGTGCCAGCAACGAGGGGGCGACGGAGACCCAGTACTTC. It codes for CASNEGATETQYF.